These T cell receptor beta chains were read from a single sample in a study of control samples from healthy donors and cancer patients. The method was immunoSEQ multiplex PCR; TCRdb's version includes in-frame clones alone and lacks a portion of them. The sample yields roughly 400,000 clones, around nine tenths seen once. The specimen was PBMCs. Receptor source: a man aged 40-50 years with head and neck cancer. CDR3s include the opening cysteine and the closing phenylalanine or tryptophan. D genes are given only for firm matches. Clone size is given for some rows only: seen once, a few or many times, or a class if the clone is expanded.

>.|TRBV6-2/TRBV6-3|TRBJ2-2|.
CASSYHSGWTGELFF
TGTGCCAGCAGTTACCACTCGGGGTGGACCGGGGAGCTGTTTTTT
>.|TRBV7-2|TRBJ1-1|.
CASSQRDIGATEAFF
TGTGCCAGCAGCCAACGGGACATTGGGGCCACTGAAGCTTTCTTT
>.|TRBV6-1|TRBJ1-4|once
CASSDWARGGEKLFF
TGTGCCAGCAGTGATTGGGCCAGGGGTGGTGAAAAACTGTTTTTT
>.|TRBV19|TRBJ2-5|.
CASSIQAQETQYF
TGTGCCAGTAGTATACAGGCACAAGAGACCCAGTACTTC
>.|TRBV27|TRBJ2-5|.
CASSFTRTGETQYF
TGTGCCAGCAGTTTTACGAGAACCGGAGAGACCCAGTACTTC
>.|TRBV2|TRBJ2-1|.
CASSERGWEQFF
TGTGCCAGCAGTGAAAGGGGTTGGGAGCAGTTCTTC
>.|TRBV9|TRBJ1-5|.
CASSTNSNQPQHF
TGTGCCAGCAGCACCAATAGCAATCAGCCCCAGCATTTT
>TRBD2|TRBV7-8|TRBJ2-7|.
CASSLVRLAGVGRPYEQYF
TGTGCCAGCAGCTTAGTGCGACTAGCGGGAGTGGGACGACCCTACGAGCAGTACTTC
>.|TRBV27|TRBJ1-1|.
CASSPRQVMNTEAFF
TGTGCCAGCAGTCCCAGACAGGTAATGAACACTGAAGCTTTCTTT
>.|TRBV9|TRBJ1-2|.
CASSVTAGSDYGYTF
TGTGCCAGCAGCGTTACCGCGGGGTCTGACTATGGCTACACCTTC
>.|TRBV6-2/TRBV6-3|TRBJ2-5|.
CASSYRTPKVQYF
TGTGCCAGCAGTTACCGGACCCCCAAGGTCCAGTACTTC
>.|TRBV3-1/TRBV3-2|TRBJ1-2|once
CASSQVAGDYGYTF
TGTGCCAGCAGCCAGGTGGCGGGGGACTATGGCTACACCTTC
>.|TRBV11-2|TRBJ1-1|.
CASREGTEAFF
TGTGCCAGCAGGGAGGGCACTGAAGCTTTCTTT
>.|TRBV5-4|TRBJ2-7|once
CASSHRQALYEQYF
TGTGCCAGCAGCCATCGACAGGCCCTCTACGAGCAGTACTTC
>.|TRBV2|TRBJ1-1|once
CASKTTGNTEAFF
TGTGCCAGCAAAACTACAGGGAACACTGAAGCTTTCTTT
>.|TRBV10-3|TRBJ2-1|.
CAIRGAFYTNEQFF
TGTGCCATCAGGGGGGCTTTCTATACGAATGAGCAGTTCTTC
>.|TRBV16|TRBJ2-4|.
CASSQSSPDKTKNIQYF
TGTGCCAGCAGCCAATCGTCCCCTGACAAAACCAAAAACATTCAGTACTTC
>.|TRBV4-2|TRBJ1-6|.
CASSPGSYNSPLHF
TGTGCCAGCAGCCCCGGCTCCTATAATTCACCCCTCCACTTT
>TRBD2|TRBV15|TRBJ2-3|.
CATSSSSGLATQYF
TGTGCCACCAGCAGTTCGTCGGGACTAGCAACGCAGTATTTT
>.|TRBV14|TRBJ2-2|.
CASSQESRRGGELFF
TGTGCCAGCAGCCAAGAGTCCCGGCGCGGGGGGGAGCTGTTTTTT
>.|TRBV19|TRBJ2-5|.
CASRGRLLAEETQYF
TGTGCCAGTCGGGGGCGGCTCTTAGCGGAGGAGACCCAGTACTTC
>.|TRBV5-5|TRBJ1-5|once
CASSGRTDYSNQPQHF
TGTGCCAGCAGCGGAAGGACGGATTATAGCAATCAGCCCCAGCATTTT
>TRBD1|TRBV20-1|TRBJ1-4|.
CSASLGQDEKLFF
TGCAGTGCTAGTTTGGGACAGGATGAAAAACTGTTTTTT
>.|TRBV5-6|TRBJ1-3|.
CASSLIQGGNTIYF
TGTGCCAGCAGCTTGATCCAGGGAGGAAACACCATATATTTT
>.|TRBV7-9|TRBJ2-7|.
CASSLVGVEQYF
TGTGCCAGCAGCTTAGTGGGGGTCGAGCAGTACTTC
>TRBD1|TRBV2|TRBJ2-1|.
CASSRDRESGYEQFF
TGTGCCAGCAGCCGGGACAGGGAATCGGGATATGAGCAGTTCTTC
>.|TRBV7-3|TRBJ2-7|.
CASSLTGTPGEQYF
TGTGCCAGCAGCTTAACGGGGACACCGGGGGAGCAGTACTTC
>TRBD1|TRBV11-2|TRBJ1-4|.
CASSLVGTGNEKLFF
TGTGCCAGCAGCTTAGTTGGGACAGGGAATGAAAAACTGTTTTTT
>.|TRBV4-2|TRBJ1-2|.
CASSQDSQDYGYTF
TGTGCCAGCAGCCAAGATAGTCAGGACTATGGCTACACCTTC
>TRBD2|TRBV19|TRBJ2-1|once
CASSKLAGVPYNEQFF
TGTGCCAGTAGTAAATTAGCGGGGGTCCCCTACAATGAGCAGTTCTTC
>.|TRBV9|TRBJ1-2|.
CASSPLRAGGANYGYTF
TGTGCCAGCAGCCCCCTCCGGGCCGGGGGAGCTAACTATGGCTACACCTTC
>.|TRBV12-3/TRBV12-4|TRBJ1-1|once
CASSLGANTEAFF
TGTGCCAGCAGCTTGGGGGCGAACACTGAAGCTTTCTTT